The rows below give T cell receptor beta chains drawn from one sample of a study of blood T cell dynamics during melanoma immunotherapy. The repertoire was sequenced with immunoSEQ multiplex PCR; TCRdb's copy has only in-frame clones and lacks some. The sample yields 7,500 to 9,000 clones, around 83% seen once. The sequencing here drew on blood, taken from a patient treated with checkpoint blockade. These receptors were collected from a human donor with melanoma. Both conserved end residues are part of each CDR3. A D gene is named only where the DNA matches it firmly. The size of a clone is reported for some rows only, either as once, few or many, or as a class for expanded clones.

V gene	J gene	D gene	clone size	CDR3 protein	CDR3 DNA
TRBV18	TRBJ1-4	TRBD1	.	CASSGTGNEKLFF	TGTGCCAGCTCAGGGACAGGAAATGAAAAACTGTTTTTT
TRBV15	TRBJ2-7	.	.	CATSRDSRGAYEQYF	TGTGCCACCAGCAGAGATTCGAGGGGGGCCTACGAGCAGTACTTC
TRBV10-3	TRBJ1-2	TRBD1	.	CAISGTGDYGYTF	TGTGCCATCAGTGGGACAGGGGACTATGGCTACACCTTC
TRBV30	TRBJ1-1	TRBD1	.	CAWSPWTGVTEAFF	TGTGCCTGGAGTCCTTGGACAGGGGTCACTGAAGCTTTCTTT
TRBV19	TRBJ2-1	TRBD2	.	CATFSSSGRYNEQFF	TGTGCCACCTTTTCCTCTAGCGGGAGATACAATGAGCAGTTCTTC
TRBV7-9	TRBJ1-4	.	.	CASSLGSRDRDEKLFF	TGTGCCAGCAGCTTAGGGTCTCGGGATAGGGACGAAAAACTGTTTTTT
TRBV5-1	TRBJ2-6	TRBD1	.	CATYPGGQSLSGANVLTF	TGCGCCACATACCCAGGGGGACAGTCCCTCTCTGGGGCCAACGTCCTGACTTTC
TRBV5-1	TRBJ1-2	.	.	CASSWYVMGYGYTF	TGCGCCAGCAGTTGGTACGTTATGGGGTATGGCTACACCTTC
TRBV7-2	TRBJ1-2	TRBD1	few	CASSYRQGASYTF	TGTGCCAGCAGCTACCGACAGGGGGCGAGCTACACCTTC
TRBV11-1	TRBJ2-7	.	.	CASSFYMGHPPKHEQYF	TGTGCCAGCAGCTTTTATATGGGACACCCCCCAAAGCACGAGCAGTACTTC
TRBV5-6	TRBJ1-4	.	.	CASSFGHRGEKLFF	TGTGCCAGCAGTTTTGGGCACCGGGGGGAAAAACTGTTTTTT
TRBV5-6	TRBJ1-4	.	.	CASSLGGAREKLFF	TGTGCCAGCAGCTTAGGGGGGGCCCGGGAAAAACTGTTTTTT
TRBV6-5	TRBJ2-7	TRBD2	.	CASSYGTSGRREQYF	TGTGCCAGCAGTTACGGGACTAGCGGGAGGAGAGAGCAGTACTTC
TRBV11-3	TRBJ2-5	.	.	CASSPGLRLLQETQYF	TGTGCCAGCAGCCCCGGCCTCCGGCTTCTCCAAGAGACCCAGTACTTC
TRBV7-2	TRBJ1-1	.	.	CASSPDSMNTEAFF	TGTGCCAGCAGCCCGGACAGCATGAACACTGAAGCTTTCTTT
TRBV9	TRBJ1-3	TRBD1	.	CASSVGGQAHSGNTIYF	TGTGCCAGCAGCGTAGGTGGACAGGCTCACTCTGGAAACACCATATATTTT
TRBV7-9	TRBJ1-5	TRBD1	large	CASSRTGAGDQPQHF	TGTGCCAGCAGCCGTACAGGGGCCGGTGATCAGCCCCAGCATTTT
TRBV7-8	TRBJ2-1	.	.	CASSSSRLLTYNEQFF	TGTGCCAGCAGCTCATCTCGGCTGTTAACCTACAATGAGCAGTTCTTC
TRBV7-9	TRBJ1-2	.	.	CASSPPVQYGYTF	TGTGCCAGCAGCCCCCCCGTCCAGTATGGCTACACCTTC
TRBV29-1	TRBJ1-2	.	once	CSVERGEYGYTF	TGCAGCGTTGAAAGGGGAGAATATGGCTACACCTTC
TRBV2	TRBJ2-7	TRBD2	.	CASLGQGSSSGGRSSYEQYF	TGTGCCAGCTTAGGGCAGGGTTCGTCTAGCGGGGGAAGGAGCTCCTACGAGCAGTACTTC
TRBV15	TRBJ2-7	.	.	CATSRDRSEQYF	TGTGCCACCAGCAGAGATAGGTCCGAGCAGTACTTC
TRBV28	TRBJ2-3	.	.	CATVDSGTDTQYF	TGTGCCACCGTGGATTCGGGCACAGATACGCAGTATTTT
TRBV28	TRBJ1-2	TRBD1	.	CASSLGGQGLGYTF	TGTGCCAGCAGTTTAGGGGGACAGGGGCTCGGCTACACCTTC
TRBV18	TRBJ1-2	.	once	CASSSDLSSYGYTF	TGTGCCAGCTCATCCGATCTATCAAGCTATGGCTACACCTTC
TRBV5-6	TRBJ2-7	TRBD2	.	CASSLAGSYEQYF	TGTGCCAGCAGTCTAGCGGGTTCCTACGAGCAGTACTTC
TRBV11-2	TRBJ1-2	.	.	CASSLVSANYGYTF	TGTGCCAGCAGCTTAGTCTCAGCAAACTATGGCTACACCTTC
TRBV6-6	TRBJ2-7	.	.	CASSGHREDEQYF	TGTGCCAGCAGTGGACACAGGGAGGACGAGCAGTACTTC
TRBV27	TRBJ1-5	.	few	CASRRHLDSNQPQHF	TGTGCCAGCAGACGACATCTAGATAGCAATCAGCCCCAGCATTTT
TRBV7-2	TRBJ1-3	.	.	CASSTTFGNTIYF	TGTGCCAGCAGCACTACCTTTGGAAACACCATATATTTT
TRBV18	TRBJ1-2	TRBD1	.	CASSLTGIDYGYTF	TGTGCCAGCTCGTTGACAGGGATCGACTATGGCTACACCTTC
TRBV18	TRBJ2-7	TRBD2	few	CASSPSGGSYEQYF	TGTGCCAGCTCACCTAGCGGGGGCTCCTACGAGCAGTACTTC
TRBV11-2	TRBJ2-1	TRBD2	.	CASSLEIAGGPWNEQFF	TGTGCCAGCAGCTTAGAAATAGCGGGAGGGCCGTGGAATGAGCAGTTCTTC
TRBV5-1	TRBJ1-1	.	.	CASSPSRDVNTEAFF	TGCGCCAGCAGCCCGAGCCGGGACGTGAACACTGAAGCTTTCTTT
TRBV27	TRBJ2-1	TRBD2	.	CASRKLADDTYNEQFF	TGTGCCAGCAGAAAACTAGCGGATGATACCTACAATGAGCAGTTCTTC
TRBV5-1	TRBJ1-2	.	.	CASSVRRDYGYTF	TGCGCCAGCAGCGTGCGCCGGGACTATGGCTACACCTTC
TRBV7-6	TRBJ2-5	.	.	CASSLSRDPGRQETQYF	TGTGCCAGCAGCTTGAGCAGGGATCCAGGGCGTCAAGAGACCCAGTACTTC
TRBV7-8	TRBJ2-5	.	.	CASSGRQYGTVIQETQYF	TGTGCCAGCAGCGGACGACAGTACGGGACGGTTATCCAAGAGACCCAGTACTTC
TRBV6-5	TRBJ2-7	TRBD1	.	CASTPSQGASEQYF	TGTGCCAGCACCCCGAGCCAGGGGGCAAGCGAGCAGTACTTC
TRBV27	TRBJ2-7	TRBD1	.	CASSKGASYEQYF	TGTGCCAGCAGTAAGGGGGCGTCCTACGAGCAGTACTTC
TRBV18	TRBJ2-5	TRBD2	once	CASSWTSGSGEQYF	TGTGCCAGCTCATGGACTAGCGGGAGCGGGGAGCAGTACTTC